The clone carrying this T cell receptor beta chain appeared a single time. Its antigen is not identified. Uncontrolled infection, other autoimmune disease, pregnancy or lactation barred patients from enrollment. Diagnosing involved the use of clinical symptoms, serum thyroxine and TRAb, thyroid ultrasound and orbital computed tomography. Each 10 ml fresh peripheral blood draw supplied the PBMCs. The data stem from a study of T cells in Graves' hyperthyroidism and ophthalmopathy. Findings of the study overall: Classification by a 13 V-J model distinguished ophthalmopathy from stable hyperthyroidism.

Germline CDR1 SGHTA, CDR2 FQGNSA. The CDR3 is 15 amino acids. Trimming took off 3 bases at V and 0 bases at J, with 11 bases between the two ends. The TCR beta CDR3 regions underwent amplification using RNA transcripts as the source. TCR CDR3 regions were first amplified by RT-PCR with HTBI primers. TCRdb recomputed calls from the multiplex PCR reads with MiXCR, one row per CDR3 protein. Of 730,000 or so distinct CDR3 sequences detected, about 19% appear once; the ten largest clones hold 16%. Sequencing input: blood. The TCR originated in a woman aged 45 to 65 with Graves' hyperthyroidism that later progressed to Graves' ophthalmopathy. The J gene is TRBJ2-5, the V gene TRBV7-2; D not resolved. The CDR3 DNA follows: TGTGCCAGCAGCTTGGCACACTTCTACCAAGAGACCCAGTACTTC. Translated: CASSLAHFYQETQYF.